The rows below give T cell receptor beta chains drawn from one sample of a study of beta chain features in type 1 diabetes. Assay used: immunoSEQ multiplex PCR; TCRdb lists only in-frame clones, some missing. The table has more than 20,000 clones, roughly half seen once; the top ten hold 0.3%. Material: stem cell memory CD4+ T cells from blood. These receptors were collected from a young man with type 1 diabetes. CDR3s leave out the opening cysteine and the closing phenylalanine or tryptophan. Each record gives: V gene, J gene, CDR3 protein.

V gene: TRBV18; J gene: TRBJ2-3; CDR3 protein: ASSPPRAGGTDTQY
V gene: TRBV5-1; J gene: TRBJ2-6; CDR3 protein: ASSSTGAGANVLT
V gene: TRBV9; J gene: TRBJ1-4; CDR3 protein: ASSVGGQNEKLF
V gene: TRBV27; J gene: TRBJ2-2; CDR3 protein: ASSPSNRNTGELF
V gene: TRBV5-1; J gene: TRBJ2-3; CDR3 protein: ASSLGDRALDTQY
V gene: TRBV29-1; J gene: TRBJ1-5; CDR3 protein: SATKSGSNQPQH
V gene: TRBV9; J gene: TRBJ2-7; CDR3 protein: ASSAGLAGEQY
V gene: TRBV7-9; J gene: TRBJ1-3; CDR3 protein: ASSSETGVGGTIY
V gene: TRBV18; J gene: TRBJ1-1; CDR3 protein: ASSPPGRGRGGNTEAF
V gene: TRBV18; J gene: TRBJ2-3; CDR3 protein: ASSPPRVTDTQY
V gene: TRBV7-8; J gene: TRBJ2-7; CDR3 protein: ASSLEVWRTGSGYEQY
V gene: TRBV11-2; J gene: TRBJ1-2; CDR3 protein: ASSLEGSSAAYGYT
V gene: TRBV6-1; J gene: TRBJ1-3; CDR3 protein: ASSGQAGNTIY
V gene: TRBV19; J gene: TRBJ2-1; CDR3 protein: ASTQYNEQF
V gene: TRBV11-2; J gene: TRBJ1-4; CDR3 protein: ASSLVLAGEKLF
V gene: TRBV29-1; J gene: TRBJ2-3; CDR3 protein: SVAGRGQGDGDTQY
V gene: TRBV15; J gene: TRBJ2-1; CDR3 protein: ATSRATDSSSYNEQF
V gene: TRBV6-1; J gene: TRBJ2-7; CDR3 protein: ASSEGGGALYEQY
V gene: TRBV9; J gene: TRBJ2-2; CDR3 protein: ASSVGLAEPTGELF
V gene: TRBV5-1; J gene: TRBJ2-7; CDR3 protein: ASSLEQDYEQY
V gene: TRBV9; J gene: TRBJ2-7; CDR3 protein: ASSVQPGQLYEQY
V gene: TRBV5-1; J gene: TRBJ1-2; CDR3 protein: ASSLSRNYGYT
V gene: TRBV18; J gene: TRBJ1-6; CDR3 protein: ASASSYNSPLH
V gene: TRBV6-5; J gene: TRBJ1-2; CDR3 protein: ASSYQARSYGYT
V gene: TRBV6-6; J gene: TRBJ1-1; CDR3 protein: ASSYSRRAEAF
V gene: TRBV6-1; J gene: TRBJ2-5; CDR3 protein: ASSEAAQTQY
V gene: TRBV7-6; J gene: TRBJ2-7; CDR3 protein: ASSLAGGGLANPYEQY
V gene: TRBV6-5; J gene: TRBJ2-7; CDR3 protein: ASSYDQGASYEQY
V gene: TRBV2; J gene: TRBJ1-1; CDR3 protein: ASSSGQGNTEAF
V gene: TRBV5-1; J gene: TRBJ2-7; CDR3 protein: ASRREGEQY
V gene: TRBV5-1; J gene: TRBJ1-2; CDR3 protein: ASSLDRGLYGYT
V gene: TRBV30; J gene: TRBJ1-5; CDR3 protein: AWSGTGGHQPQH
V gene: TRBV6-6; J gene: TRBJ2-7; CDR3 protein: ASSIDRGGNEQY
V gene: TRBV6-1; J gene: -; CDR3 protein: ASRLDRGSYEQY
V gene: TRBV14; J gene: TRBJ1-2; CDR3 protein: ASSQGQSGRYGYT
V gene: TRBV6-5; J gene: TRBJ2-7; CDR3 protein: ASTAELPQGKQY
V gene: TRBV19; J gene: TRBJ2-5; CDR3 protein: ASRGTAQETQY
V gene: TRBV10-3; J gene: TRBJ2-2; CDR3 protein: ATGTSGSKNTGELF
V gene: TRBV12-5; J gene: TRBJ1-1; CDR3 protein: ASGDREGYTEAF
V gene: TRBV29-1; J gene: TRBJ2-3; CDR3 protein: SVAVDTQY
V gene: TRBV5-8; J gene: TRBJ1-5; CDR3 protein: ASSSYLEGAGGQPQH